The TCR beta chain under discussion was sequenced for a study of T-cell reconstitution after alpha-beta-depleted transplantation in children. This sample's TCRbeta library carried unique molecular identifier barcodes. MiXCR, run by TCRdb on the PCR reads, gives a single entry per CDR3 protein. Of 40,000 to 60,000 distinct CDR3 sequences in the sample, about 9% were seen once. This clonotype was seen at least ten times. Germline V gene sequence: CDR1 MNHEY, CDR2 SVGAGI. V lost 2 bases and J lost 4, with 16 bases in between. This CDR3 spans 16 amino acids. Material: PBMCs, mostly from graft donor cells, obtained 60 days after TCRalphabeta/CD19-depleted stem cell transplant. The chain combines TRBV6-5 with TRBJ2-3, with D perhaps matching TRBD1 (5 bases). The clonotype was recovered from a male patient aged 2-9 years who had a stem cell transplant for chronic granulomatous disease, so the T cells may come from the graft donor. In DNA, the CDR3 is TGTGCCAGCAGTTACGGGGCGGACCTTATCTCAGATACGCAGTATTTT. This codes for CASSYGADLISDTQYF.